This TCR beta chain was documented in a study of beta chain features in type 1 diabetes. Study information: Sorted cells from all samples, numbering roughly 100,000,000, were examined.

Germline CDR1 reads SGHVS; CDR2 reads FQNEAQ. This CDR3 has 15 residues. V lost 6 bases to trimming and J lost 5 bases; unmatched junction nucleotides: 7. A word on this clone: The antigen remains undetermined.

Whole-study results and caveats: Across patients, naive, central memory and Treg TCRB repertoires exhibited apparently greater similarity than was observed across healthy donors. The question left open here concerned HLA type influencing TCRB rearrangement. A cDNA-based sequencing approach could over-represent cells with high TCR expression.

The isolated RNA, all of it, was reverse transcribed, so expressed TCRB transcripts were what got sequenced. Repertoires were generated with immunoSEQ multiplex PCR, while TCRdb's copy carries only in-frame clones and drops some. The table has some 200,000 clones, 11% seen once; the top ten hold approximately 1.4%. The rearrangement uses TRBV7-8 and TRBJ2-2, with 9 bases fitting TRBD1. What was sequenced was central memory CD4+ T cells from blood. This clonotype originated in a young man in good health. This chain's CDR3 is CASRGQGGGTGELFF. For the CDR3, the DNA is TGTGCCAGCAGGGGACAGGGTGGCGGTACCGGGGAGCTGTTTTTT.